Included here is one T cell receptor (beta chain) sequence, with context. The sample comes from a study of blood T cell repertoires in COVID-19. As for the study in general: The study drew acute and convalescent COVID-19 samples from the United States, Italy and Spain. T cells, B-cell-depleted T cells, or PBMCs supplied cDNA or gDNA.

CDR1 and CDR2 (germline): LNHDA, SQIVND (reference sequence). V lost 1 base to trimming and J lost 1 base; unmatched junction nucleotides: 7. The CDR3 sequence is 17 residues long. In the original workflow: Nucleated cell counts were estimated from reference gene primer amplification. Assay: immunoSEQ multiplex PCR; the TCRdb copy retains only in-frame clones and omits some. The V and J calls and clone size were taken over from that table, and D and trimming were inferred from the DNA. The sample includes approximately 99,000 clones, over 75% of them seen just once. Sequencing input: peripheral blood. The rearrangement uses TRBV19 and TRBJ2-5, with 9 positions matching TRBD1. This clonotype originated in an older woman with acute or convalescent COVID-19. The CDR3 DNA follows: TGTGCCAGTAGTATAGCGGTCAACAGGGGGCTCCAAGAGACCCAGTACTTC. This codes for CASSIAVNRGLQETQYF.